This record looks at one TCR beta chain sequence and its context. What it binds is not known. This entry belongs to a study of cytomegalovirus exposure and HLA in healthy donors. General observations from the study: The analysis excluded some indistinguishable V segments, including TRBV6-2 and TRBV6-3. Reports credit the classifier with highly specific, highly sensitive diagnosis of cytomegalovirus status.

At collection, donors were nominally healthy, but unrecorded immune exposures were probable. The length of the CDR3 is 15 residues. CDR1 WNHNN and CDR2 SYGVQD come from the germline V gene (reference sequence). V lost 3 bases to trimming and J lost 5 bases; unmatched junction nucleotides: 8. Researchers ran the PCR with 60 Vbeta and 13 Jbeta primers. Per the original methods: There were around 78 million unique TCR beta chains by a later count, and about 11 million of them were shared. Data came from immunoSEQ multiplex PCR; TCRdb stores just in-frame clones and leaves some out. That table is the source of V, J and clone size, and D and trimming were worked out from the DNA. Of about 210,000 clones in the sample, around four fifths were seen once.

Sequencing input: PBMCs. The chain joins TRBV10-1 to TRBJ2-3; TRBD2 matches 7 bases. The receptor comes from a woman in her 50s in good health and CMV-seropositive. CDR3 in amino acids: CASSDGRGSGDTQYF. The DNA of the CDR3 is TGCGCCAGCAGTGATGGGCGGGGGTCTGGAGATACGCAGTATTTT.